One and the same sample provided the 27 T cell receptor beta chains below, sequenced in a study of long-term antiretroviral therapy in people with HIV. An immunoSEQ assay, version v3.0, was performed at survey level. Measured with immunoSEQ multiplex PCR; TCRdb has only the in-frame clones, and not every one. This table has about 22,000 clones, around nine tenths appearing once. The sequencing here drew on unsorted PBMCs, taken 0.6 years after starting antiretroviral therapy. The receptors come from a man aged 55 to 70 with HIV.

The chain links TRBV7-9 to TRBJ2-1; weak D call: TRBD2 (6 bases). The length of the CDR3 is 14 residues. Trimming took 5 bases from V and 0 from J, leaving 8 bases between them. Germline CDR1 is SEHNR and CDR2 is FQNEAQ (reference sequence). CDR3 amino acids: CASSGGSSYNEQFF. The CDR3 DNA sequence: TGTGCCAGCAGCGGGGGGAGCTCCTACAATGAGCAGTTCTTC.

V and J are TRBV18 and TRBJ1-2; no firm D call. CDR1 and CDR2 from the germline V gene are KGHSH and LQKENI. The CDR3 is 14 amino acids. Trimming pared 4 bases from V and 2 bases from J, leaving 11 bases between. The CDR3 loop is CASSLAALNYGYTF. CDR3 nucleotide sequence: TGTGCCAGCTCACTCGCGGCCCTAAACTATGGCTACACCTTC.

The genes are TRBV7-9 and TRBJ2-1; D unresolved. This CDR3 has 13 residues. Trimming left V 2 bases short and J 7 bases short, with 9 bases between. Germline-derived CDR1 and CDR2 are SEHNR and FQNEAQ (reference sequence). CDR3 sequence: CASSLSLANEQFF. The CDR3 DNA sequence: TGTGCCAGCAGCTTAAGCCTCGCGAATGAGCAGTTCTTC.

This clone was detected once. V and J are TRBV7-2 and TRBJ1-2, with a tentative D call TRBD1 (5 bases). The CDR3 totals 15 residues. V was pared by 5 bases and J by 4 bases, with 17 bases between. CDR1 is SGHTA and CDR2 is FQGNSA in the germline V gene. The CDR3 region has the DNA TGTGCCAGCAGCCCTGGGCGGGGGGAGCTCTATGGCTACACCTTC. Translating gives CASSPGRGELYGYTF.

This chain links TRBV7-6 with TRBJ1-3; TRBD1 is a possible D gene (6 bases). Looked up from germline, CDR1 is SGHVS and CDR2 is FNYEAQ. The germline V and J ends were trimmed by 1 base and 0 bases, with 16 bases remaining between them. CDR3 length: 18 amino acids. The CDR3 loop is CASSLGSKGVDSGNTIYF. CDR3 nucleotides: TGTGCCAGCAGCTTAGGATCGAAGGGGGTCGACTCTGGAAACACCATATATTTT. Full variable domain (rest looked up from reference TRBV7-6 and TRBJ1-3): GAGVSQSPRYKVTKRGQDVALRCDPISGHVSLYWYRQALGQGPEFLTYFNYEAQQDKSGLPNDRFSAERPEGSISTLTIQRTEQRDSAMYRCASSLGSKGVDSGNTIYFGEGSWLTVV.

CDR3 region: CASSQAWLAGGSGANVLTF. The CDR3 nucleotides read TGCGCCAGCAGCCAAGCCTGGTTAGCGGGGGGATCAGGGGCCAACGTCCTGACTTTC. The chain uses TRBV4-1 and TRBJ2-6; 10 bases are a match to TRBD2. The CDR3 totals 19 residues. After removal of 1 base from V and 4 bases from J, the junction contained 10 bases not matched to a gene. Germline V CDR1 and CDR2: MGHRA, YSYEKL.

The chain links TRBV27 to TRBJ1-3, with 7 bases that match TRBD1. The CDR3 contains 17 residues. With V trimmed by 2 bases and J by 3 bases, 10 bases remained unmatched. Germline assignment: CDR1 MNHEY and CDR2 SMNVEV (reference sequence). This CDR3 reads CASSLTSWQGGGNTIYF. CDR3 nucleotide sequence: TGTGCCAGCAGTTTAACTTCGTGGCAGGGGGGTGGAAACACCATATATTTT.

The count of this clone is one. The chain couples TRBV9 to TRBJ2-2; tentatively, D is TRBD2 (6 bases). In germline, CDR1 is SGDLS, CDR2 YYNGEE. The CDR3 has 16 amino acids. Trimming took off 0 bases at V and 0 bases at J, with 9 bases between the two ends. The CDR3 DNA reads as TGTGCCAGCAGCGTAGGGCTAGCGACGAACACCGGGGAGCTGTTTTTT. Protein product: CASSVGLATNTGELFF.

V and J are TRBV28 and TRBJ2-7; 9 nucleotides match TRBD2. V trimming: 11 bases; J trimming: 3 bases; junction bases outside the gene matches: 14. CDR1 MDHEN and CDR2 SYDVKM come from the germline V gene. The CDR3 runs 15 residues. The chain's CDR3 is CAALDGTRGGYEQYF. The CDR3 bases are TGTGCCGCGCTAGACGGAACGCGGGGGGGCTACGAGCAGTACTTC.

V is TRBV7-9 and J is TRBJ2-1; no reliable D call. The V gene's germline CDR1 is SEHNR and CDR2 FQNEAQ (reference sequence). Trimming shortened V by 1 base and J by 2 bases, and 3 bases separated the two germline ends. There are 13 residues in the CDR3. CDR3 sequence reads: CASSLGPYNEQFF. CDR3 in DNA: TGTGCCAGCAGCTTAGGCCCCTACAATGAGCAGTTCTTC.

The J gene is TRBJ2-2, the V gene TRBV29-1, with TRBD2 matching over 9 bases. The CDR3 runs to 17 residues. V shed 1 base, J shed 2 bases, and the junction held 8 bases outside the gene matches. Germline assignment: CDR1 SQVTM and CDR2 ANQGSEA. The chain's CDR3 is CSVEAGIAGVNTGELFF. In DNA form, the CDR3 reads TGCAGCGTTGAAGCGGGAATAGCGGGAGTTAACACCGGGGAGCTGTTTTTT.

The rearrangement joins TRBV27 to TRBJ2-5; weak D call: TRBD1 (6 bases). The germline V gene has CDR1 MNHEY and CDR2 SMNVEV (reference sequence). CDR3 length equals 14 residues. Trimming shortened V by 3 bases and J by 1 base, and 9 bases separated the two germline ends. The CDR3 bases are TGTGCCAGCAGTTTTCTGGGGGCCCAAGAGACCCAGTACTTC. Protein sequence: CASSFLGAQETQYF.

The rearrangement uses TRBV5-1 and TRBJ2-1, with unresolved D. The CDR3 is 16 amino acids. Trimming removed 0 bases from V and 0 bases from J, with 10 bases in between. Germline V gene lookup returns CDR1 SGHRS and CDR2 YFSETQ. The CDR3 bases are TGCGCCAGCAGCTTGGAAACTGCGAGCTCCTACAATGAGCAGTTCTTC. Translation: CASSLETASSYNEQFF.

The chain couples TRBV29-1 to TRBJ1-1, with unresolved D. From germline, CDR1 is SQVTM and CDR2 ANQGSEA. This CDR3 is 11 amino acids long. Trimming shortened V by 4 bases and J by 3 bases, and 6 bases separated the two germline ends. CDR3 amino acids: CSVVIYTEAFF. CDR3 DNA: TGCAGCGTTGTAATATACACTGAAGCTTTCTTT.

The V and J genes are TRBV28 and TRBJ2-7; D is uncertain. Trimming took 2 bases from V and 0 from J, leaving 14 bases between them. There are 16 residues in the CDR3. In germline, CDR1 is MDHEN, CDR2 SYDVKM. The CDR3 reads CASSLVGRTSSYEQYF. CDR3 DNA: TGTGCCAGCAGTTTAGTAGGACGTACGAGCTCCTACGAGCAGTACTTC.

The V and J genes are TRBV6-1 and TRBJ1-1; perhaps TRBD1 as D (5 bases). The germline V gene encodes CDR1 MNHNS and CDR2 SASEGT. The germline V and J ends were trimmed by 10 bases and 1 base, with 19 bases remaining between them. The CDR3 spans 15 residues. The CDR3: CATGEHRLWNTEAFF. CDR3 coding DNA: TGTGCCACCGGAGAACACAGGCTTTGGAACACTGAAGCTTTCTTT.

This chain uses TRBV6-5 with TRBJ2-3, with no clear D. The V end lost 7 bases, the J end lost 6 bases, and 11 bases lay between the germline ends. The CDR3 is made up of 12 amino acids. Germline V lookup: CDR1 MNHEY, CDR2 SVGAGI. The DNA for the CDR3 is TGTGCCAGCACTAGTAGTGAGGATACGCAGTATTTT. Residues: CASTSSEDTQYF.

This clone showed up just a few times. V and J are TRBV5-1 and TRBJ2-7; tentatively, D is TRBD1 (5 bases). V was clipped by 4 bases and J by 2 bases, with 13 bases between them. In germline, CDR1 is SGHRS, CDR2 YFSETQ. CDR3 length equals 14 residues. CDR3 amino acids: CASSPDTSPYEQYF. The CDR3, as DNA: TGCGCCAGCAGCCCGGACACCTCCCCCTACGAGCAGTACTTC.

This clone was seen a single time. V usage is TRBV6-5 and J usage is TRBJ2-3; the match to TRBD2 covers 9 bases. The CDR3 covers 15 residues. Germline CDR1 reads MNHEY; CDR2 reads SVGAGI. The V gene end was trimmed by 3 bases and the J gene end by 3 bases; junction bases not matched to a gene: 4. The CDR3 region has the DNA TGTGCCAGCAGTTATAATAGCGGGAGTACAGATACGCAGTATTTT. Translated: CASSYNSGSTDTQYF.

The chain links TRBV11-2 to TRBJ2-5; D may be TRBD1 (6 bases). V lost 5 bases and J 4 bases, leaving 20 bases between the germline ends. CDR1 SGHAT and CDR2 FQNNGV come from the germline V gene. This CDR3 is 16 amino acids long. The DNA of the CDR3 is TGTGCCAGCAGCCCTTACGGCGCAACAGGGACAGAGACCCAGTACTTC. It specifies CASSPYGATGTETQYF.

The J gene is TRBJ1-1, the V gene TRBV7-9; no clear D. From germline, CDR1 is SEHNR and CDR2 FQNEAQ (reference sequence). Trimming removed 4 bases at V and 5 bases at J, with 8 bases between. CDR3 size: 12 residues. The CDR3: CASSWLGTEAFF. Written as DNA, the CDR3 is TGTGCCAGCAGCTGGCTGGGGACTGAAGCTTTCTTT.

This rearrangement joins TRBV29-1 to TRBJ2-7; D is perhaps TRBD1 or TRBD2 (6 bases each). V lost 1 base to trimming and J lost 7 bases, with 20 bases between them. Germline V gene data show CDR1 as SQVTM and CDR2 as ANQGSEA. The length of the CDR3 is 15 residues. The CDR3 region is CSVEALVRGGWEQYF. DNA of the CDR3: TGCAGCGTTGAAGCTCTCGTCAGGGGAGGATGGGAGCAGTACTTC.

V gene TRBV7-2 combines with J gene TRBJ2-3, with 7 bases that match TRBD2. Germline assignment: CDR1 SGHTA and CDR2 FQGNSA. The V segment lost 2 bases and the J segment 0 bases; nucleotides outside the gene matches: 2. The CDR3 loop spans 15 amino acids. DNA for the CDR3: TGTGCCAGCAGCTTACTAGCGGTGAGCACAGATACGCAGTATTTT. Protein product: CASSLLAVSTDTQYF.

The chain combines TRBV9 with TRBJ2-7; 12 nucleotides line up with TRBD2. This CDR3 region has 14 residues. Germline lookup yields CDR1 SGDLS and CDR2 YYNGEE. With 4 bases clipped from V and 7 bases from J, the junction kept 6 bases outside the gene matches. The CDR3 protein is CASSHLAGGGEQYF. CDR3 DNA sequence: TGTGCCAGCAGCCACCTAGCGGGAGGGGGTGAGCAGTACTTC.

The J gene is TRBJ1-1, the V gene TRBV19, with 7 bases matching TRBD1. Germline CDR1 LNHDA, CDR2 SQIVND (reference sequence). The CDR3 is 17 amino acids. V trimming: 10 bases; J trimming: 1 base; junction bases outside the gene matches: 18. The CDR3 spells CATPSPLTGFTNTEAFF. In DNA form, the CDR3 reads TGTGCCACCCCCAGCCCTCTGACAGGGTTTACGAACACTGAAGCTTTCTTT. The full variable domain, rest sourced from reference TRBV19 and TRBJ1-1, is DGGITQSPKYLFRKEGQNVTLSCEQNLNHDAMYWYRQDPGQGLRLIYYSQIVNDFQKGDIAEGYSVSREKKESFPLTVTSAQKNPTAFYLCATPSPLTGFTNTEAFFGQGTRLTVV.

The DNA for the CDR3 is TGCGCCAGCAGCCCCGTGGGCGGGGGGATAGGAGAGACCCAGTACTTC. The encoded protein is CASSPVGGGIGETQYF. The chain couples TRBV10-2 to TRBJ2-5; 8 nucleotides align to TRBD2. The CDR3 covers 16 residues. Germline values: CDR1 WSHSY, CDR2 SAAADI. The junction had 13 bases not matched to a gene; V was cut back by 6 bases and J by 4 bases.

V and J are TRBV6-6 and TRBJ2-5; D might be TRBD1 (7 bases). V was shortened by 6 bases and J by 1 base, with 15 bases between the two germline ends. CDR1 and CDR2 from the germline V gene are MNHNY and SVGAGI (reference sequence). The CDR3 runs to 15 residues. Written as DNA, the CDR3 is TGTGCCAGCAGCGCTCGGGGGACAGCCCAAGAGACCCAGTACTTC. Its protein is CASSARGTAQETQYF.